This is a list of T cell receptor beta chains from one sample in a study of cytomegalovirus exposure and HLA in healthy donors. Assay used: immunoSEQ multiplex PCR; TCRdb lists only in-frame clones, some missing. This table has 120,000 or so clones, 70% to 80% appearing once. The sample taken for sequencing was PBMCs. Every receptor here comes from a woman aged 35 to 49 in good health and CMV-seropositive. CDR3s include the opening cysteine and the closing phenylalanine or tryptophan. Each record gives: D gene, J gene, V gene, CDR3 DNA, CDR3 protein. D genes are given only for firm matches.

NA	TRBJ1-5	TRBV27	TGTGCCAGCAGTTTACAGGGGAGTCAGCCCCAGCATTTT	CASSLQGSQPQHF
TRBD2	TRBJ2-1	TRBV4-1	TGCGCCAGCAGCCAAGGACTAGCGGGATTAGAGCAGTTCTTC	CASSQGLAGLEQFF
TRBD1	TRBJ2-1	TRBV30	TGTGCCAGCCCCGGACAGGATTACAATGAGCAGTTCTTC	CASPGQDYNEQFF
NA	TRBJ1-1	TRBV4-1	TGCGCCAGCAGCCAAGGTAGGATGGCAGGGAGGGAAACTGAAGCTTTCTTT	CASSQGRMAGRETEAFF
NA	TRBJ2-5	TRBV5-1	TGCGCCAGCAGCTTGTATTGGGGGCGCCCAGAGACCCAGTACTTC	CASSLYWGRPETQYF
NA	TRBJ1-5	TRBV4-2	TGTGCCAGCAGCCAAGATCCGACACCAGATCAGCCCCAGCATTTT	CASSQDPTPDQPQHF
TRBD1	TRBJ2-7	TRBV10-2	TGCGCCAGCAGCCCTCGACAGGGGGTATACGAGCAGTACTTC	CASSPRQGVYEQYF
TRBD2	TRBJ2-3	TRBV7-9	TGTGCCAGCACCTCAATCCGACCGGGCGGGAGGAAACGGGAAGATACGCAGTATTTT	CASTSIRPGGRKREDTQYF
NA	TRBJ1-1	TRBV30	TGTGCCTGGAGTGTAAACGGGAACACTGAAGCTTTCTTT	CAWSVNGNTEAFF
TRBD2	TRBJ2-3	TRBV6-1	TGTGCCAGCAGTGAAGAGGGTAGCGGGAGAGATACGCAGTATTTT	CASSEEGSGRDTQYF
NA	TRBJ2-3	TRBV14	TGTGCCAGCAGCCTTTGGGGAAGCGGAAGCACAGATACGCAGTATTTT	CASSLWGSGSTDTQYF
NA	TRBJ1-5	TRBV12-2	TGTGCAAGTCGCTTGTGTCAGGGGCTTTACAATCAGCCCCAGCATTTT	CASRLCQGLYNQPQHF
NA	TRBJ2-1	TRBV29-1	TGCAGCGTTGCCCGGGACTGGGGGGACAATGAGCAGTTCTTC	CSVARDWGDNEQFF
NA	TRBJ1-1	TRBV7-8	TGTGCCAGCAGCCCGACCGACAGCATGAACACTGAAGCTTTCTTT	CASSPTDSMNTEAFF
TRBD1	TRBJ1-1	TRBV23-1	TGCGCCAGCAAACCCGAGACAGGGGGAGCACCTGAAGCTTTCTTT	CASKPETGGAPEAFF
NA	TRBJ1-1	TRBV5-8	TGTGCCAGCAGCCACGGGCGGGGCAAGATGAACACTGAAGCTTTCTTT	CASSHGRGKMNTEAFF
TRBD1	TRBJ1-6	TRBV7-8	TGTGCCAGCAGCTCCGGGACAGCTAACTCACCCCTCCACTTT	CASSSGTANSPLHF